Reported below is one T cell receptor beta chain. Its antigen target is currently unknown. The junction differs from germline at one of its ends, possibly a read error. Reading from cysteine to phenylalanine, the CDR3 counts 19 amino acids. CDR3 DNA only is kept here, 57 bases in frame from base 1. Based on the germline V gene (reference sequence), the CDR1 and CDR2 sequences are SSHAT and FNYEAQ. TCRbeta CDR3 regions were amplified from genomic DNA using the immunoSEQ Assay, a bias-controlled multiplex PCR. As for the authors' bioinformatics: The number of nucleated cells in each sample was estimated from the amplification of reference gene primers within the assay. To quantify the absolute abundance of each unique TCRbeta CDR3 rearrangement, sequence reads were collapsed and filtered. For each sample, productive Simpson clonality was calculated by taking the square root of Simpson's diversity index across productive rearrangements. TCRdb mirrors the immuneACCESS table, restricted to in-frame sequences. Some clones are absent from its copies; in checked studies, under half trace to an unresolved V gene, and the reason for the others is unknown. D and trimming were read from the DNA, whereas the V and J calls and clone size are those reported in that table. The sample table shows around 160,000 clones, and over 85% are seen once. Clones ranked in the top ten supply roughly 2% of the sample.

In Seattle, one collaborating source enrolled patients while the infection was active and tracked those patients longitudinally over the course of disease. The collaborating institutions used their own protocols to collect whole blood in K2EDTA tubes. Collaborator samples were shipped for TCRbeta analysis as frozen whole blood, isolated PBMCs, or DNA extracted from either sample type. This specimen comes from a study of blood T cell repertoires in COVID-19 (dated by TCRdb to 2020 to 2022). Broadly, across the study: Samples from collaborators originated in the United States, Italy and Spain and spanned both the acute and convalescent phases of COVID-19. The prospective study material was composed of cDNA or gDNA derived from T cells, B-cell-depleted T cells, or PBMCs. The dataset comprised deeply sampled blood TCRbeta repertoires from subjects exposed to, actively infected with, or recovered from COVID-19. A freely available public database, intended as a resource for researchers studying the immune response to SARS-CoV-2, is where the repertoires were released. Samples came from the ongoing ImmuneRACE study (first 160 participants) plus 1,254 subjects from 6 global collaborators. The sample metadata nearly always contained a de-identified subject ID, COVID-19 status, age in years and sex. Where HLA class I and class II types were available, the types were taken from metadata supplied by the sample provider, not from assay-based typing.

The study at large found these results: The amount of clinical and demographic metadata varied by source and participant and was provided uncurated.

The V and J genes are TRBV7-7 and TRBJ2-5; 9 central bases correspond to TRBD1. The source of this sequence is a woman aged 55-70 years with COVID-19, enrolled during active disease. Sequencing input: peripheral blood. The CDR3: CASSPSEGQGIVFRETQYF. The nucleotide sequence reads TGTGCTAGCAGCCCTTCGGAGGGACAGGGTATAGTTTTTCGCGAGACCCAGTACTTC.